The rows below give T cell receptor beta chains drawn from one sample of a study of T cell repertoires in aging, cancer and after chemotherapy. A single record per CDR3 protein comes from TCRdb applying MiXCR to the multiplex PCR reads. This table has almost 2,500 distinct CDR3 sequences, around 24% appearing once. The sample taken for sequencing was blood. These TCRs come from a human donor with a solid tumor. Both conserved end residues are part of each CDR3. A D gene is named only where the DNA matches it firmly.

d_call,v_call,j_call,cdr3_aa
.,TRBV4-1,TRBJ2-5,CASSQDPGRKSGTQYF
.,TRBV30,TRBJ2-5,CAWSGHVVTIGYQETQYF
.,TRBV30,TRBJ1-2,CAWSVRTVLGGYTF
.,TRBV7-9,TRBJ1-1,CASSLTDRNTEAFF
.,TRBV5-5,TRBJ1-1,CASRIPGASFFEAFF
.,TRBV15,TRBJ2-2,CATSIPAFTSPGELFF
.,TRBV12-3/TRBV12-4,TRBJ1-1,CASSLAGGNTEAFF
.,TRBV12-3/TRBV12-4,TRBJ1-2,CASSRSTGCYGYTF
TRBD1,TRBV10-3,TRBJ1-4,CAIAGTANKKLFF
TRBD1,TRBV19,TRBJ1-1,CASSIGRDSSGTEAFF
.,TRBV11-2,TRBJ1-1,CAVSRGNTEAFF
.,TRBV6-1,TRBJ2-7,CASSEQRASYEQYF
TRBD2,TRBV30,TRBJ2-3,CAWSRREGDTQYF
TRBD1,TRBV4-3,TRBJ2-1,CASSQEQGYEQFF
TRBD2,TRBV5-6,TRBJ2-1,CASSWGGGRSSYNEQFF
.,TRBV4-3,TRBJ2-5,CASSQDTSKETQYF
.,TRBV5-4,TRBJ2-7,CASSFIWGQNEQYF
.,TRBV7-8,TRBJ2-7,CASSSQGSGYEQYF
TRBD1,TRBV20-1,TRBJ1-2,CSARDLSSGGQGYTF
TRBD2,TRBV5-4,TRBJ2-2,CASSPAYERGANTGELFF
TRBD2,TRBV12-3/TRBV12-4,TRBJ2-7,CASSLSGVYEQYF
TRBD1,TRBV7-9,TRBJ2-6,CASSLDRGDGANVLTF
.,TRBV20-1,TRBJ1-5,CSARVGGGNQPQHF
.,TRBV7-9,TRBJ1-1,CASSKGGVNTEAFF
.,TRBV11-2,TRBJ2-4,CASSLEGAGLIKNIQYF
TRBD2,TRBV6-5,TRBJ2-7,CASSYPRSGAYSSVSYEQYF
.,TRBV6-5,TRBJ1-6,CASSYSARSASPLHF
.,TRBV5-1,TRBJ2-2,CASSPRVNTGELFF
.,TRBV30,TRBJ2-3,CAWSAKGTDTQYF
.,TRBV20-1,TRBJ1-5,CSARKGDQPQHF
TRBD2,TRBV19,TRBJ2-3,CATRGGNTDTQYF
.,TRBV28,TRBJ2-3,CASSPATSRVADTQYF
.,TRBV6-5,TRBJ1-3,CASSAIGRSSGNTIYF
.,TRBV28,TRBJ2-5,CASKRGATQYF
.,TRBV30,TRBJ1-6,CAWGTGLGNSALHF
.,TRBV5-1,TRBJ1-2,CASSLEPGQIYGYTF